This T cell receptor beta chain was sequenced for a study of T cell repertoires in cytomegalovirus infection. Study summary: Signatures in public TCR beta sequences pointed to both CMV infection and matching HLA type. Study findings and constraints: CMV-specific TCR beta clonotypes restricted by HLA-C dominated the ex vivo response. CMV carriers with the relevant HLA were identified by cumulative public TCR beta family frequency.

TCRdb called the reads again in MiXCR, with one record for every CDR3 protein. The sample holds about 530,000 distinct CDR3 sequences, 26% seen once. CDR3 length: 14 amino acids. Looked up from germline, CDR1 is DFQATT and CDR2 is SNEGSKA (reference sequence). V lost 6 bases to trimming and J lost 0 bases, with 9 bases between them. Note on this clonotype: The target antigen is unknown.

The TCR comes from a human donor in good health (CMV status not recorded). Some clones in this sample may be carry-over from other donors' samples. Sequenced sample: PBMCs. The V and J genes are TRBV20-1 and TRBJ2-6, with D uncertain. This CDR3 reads CSAPDPSGANVLTF. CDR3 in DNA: TGCAGTGCGCCGGACCCCTCTGGGGCCAACGTCCTGACTTTC.